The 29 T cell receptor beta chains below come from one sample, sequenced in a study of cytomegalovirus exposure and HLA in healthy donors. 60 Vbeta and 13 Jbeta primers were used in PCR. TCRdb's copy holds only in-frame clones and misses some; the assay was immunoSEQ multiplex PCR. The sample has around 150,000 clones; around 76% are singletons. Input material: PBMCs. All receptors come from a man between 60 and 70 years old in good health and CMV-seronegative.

CDR3 in DNA: TGTGCCAGCAGCTTACATCAACAGGGTAGAGTAGGGTCACCCCTCCACTTT. Protein: CASSLHQQGRVGSPLHF. The chain uses TRBV11-3 and TRBJ1-6; D is perhaps TRBD1 (6 bases). The germline V gene has CDR1 SGHNT and CDR2 YENEEA. V was pared by 2 bases and J by 10 bases, with 21 bases between. The CDR3 has 17 amino acids.

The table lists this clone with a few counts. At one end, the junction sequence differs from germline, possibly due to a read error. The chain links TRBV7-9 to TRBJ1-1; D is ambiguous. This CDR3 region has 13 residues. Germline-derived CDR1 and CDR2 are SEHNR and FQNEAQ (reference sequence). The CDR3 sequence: CSSSLMSGTEAFF. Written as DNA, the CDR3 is TGTTCCAGCAGCTTAATGTCGGGGACTGAAGCTTTCTTT.

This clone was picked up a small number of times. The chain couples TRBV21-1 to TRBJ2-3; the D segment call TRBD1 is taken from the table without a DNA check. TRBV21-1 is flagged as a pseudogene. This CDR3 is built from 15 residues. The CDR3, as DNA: TGTGCCAGCATCCCCGGGCAGGGTGGCACAGATACGCAGTATTTT. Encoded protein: CASIPGQGGTDTQYF.

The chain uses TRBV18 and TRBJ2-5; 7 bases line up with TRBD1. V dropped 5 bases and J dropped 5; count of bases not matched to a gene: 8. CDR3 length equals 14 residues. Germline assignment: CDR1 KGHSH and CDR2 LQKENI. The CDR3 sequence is CASSTTGMGETQYF. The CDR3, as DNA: TGTGCCAGCTCAACGACAGGGATGGGGGAGACCCAGTACTTC.

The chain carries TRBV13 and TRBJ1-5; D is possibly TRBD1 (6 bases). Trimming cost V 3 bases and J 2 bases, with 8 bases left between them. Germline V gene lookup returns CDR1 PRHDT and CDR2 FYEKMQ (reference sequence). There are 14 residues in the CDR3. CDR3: CASSFSGGNQPQHF. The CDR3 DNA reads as TGTGCCAGCAGCTTTTCAGGGGGCAATCAGCCCCAGCATTTT.

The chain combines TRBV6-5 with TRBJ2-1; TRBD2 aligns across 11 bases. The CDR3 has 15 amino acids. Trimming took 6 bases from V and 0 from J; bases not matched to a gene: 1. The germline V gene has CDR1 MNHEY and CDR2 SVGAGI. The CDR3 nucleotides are TGTGCCAGCAGCACTAGCGGGAGCTCCTACAATGAGCAGTTCTTC. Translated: CASSTSGSSYNEQFF.

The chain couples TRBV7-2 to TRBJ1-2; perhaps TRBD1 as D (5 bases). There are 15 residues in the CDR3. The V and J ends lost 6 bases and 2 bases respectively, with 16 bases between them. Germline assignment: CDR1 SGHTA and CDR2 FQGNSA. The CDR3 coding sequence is TGTGCCAGCAGACCCGGGGGGGGAGAAAACTATGGCTACACCTTC. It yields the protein CASRPGGGENYGYTF.

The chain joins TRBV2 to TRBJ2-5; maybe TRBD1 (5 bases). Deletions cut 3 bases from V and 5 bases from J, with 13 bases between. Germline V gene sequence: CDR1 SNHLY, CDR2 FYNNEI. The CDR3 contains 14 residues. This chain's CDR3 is CASSDRVLAETQYF. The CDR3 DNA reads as TGTGCCAGCAGTGACAGGGTGTTGGCCGAGACCCAGTACTTC.

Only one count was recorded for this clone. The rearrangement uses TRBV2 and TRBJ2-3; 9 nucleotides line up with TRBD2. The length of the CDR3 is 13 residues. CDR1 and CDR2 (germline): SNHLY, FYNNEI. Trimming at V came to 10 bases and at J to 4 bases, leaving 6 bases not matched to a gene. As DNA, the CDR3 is TGTGCCACTAGGACTAGCGTCGCAGATACGCAGTATTTT. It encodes CATRTSVADTQYF. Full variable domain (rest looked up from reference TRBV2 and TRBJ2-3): EPEVTQTPSHQVTQMGQEVILRCVPISNHLYFYWYRQILGQKVEFLVSFYNNEISEKSEIFDDQFSVERPDGSNFTLKIRSTKLEDSAMYFCATRTSVADTQYFGPGTRLTVL.

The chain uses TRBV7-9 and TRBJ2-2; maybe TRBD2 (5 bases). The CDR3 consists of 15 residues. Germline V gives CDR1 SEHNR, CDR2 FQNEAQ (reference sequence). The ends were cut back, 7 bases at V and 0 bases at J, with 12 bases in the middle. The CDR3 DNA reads TGTGCCAGCACTACACTACTAGCGAACACCGGGGAGCTGTTTTTT. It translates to CASTTLLANTGELFF. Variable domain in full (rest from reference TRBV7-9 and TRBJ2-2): DTGVSQNPRHKITKRGQNVTFRCDPISEHNRLYWYRQTLGQGPEFLTYFQNEAQLEKSRLLSDRFSAERPKGSFSTLEIQRTEQGDSAMYLCASTTLLANTGELFFGEGSRLTVL.

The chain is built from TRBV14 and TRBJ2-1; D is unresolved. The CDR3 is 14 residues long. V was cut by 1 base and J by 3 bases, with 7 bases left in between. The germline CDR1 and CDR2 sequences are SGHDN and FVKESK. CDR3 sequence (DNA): TGTGCCAGCAGCCAAGCGTCCCTCTACAATGAGCAGTTCTTC. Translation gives CASSQASLYNEQFF.

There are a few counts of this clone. The CDR3 bases are TGTGCCAGCTCACACGACTACCCAAGCACAGATACGCAGTATTTT. This sequence encodes CASSHDYPSTDTQYF. This chain links TRBV18 with TRBJ2-3, with D tentatively TRBD2 (5 bases). Germline CDR1 reads KGHSH; CDR2 reads LQKENI. The germline V and J ends were trimmed by 4 bases and 0 bases, with 11 bases remaining between them. The CDR3 is 15 residues long. The full variable domain, in which reference TRBV18 and TRBJ2-3 provide the parts outside the CDR3, is NAGVMQNPRHLVRRRGQEARLRCSPMKGHSHVYWYRQLPEEGLKFMVYLQKENIIDESGMPKERFSAEFPKEGPSILRIQQVVRGDSAAYFCASSHDYPSTDTQYFGPGTRLTVL.

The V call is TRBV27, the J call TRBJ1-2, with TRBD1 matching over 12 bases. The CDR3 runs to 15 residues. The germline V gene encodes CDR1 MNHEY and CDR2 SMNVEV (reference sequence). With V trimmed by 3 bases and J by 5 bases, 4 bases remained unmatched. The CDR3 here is CASSFRDRGHYGYTF. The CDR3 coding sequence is TGTGCCAGCAGTTTCCGGGACAGGGGGCATTATGGCTACACCTTC.

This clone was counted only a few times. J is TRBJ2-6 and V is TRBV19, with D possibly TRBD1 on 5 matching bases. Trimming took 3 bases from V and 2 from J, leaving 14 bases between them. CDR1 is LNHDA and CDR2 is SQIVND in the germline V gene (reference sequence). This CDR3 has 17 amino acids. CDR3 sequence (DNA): TGTGCCAGTAGTATTCCTCTCAGGGTTACTGGGGCCAACGTCCTGACTTTC. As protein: CASSIPLRVTGANVLTF. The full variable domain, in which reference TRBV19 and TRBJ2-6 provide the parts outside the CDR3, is DGGITQSPKYLFRKEGQNVTLSCEQNLNHDAMYWYRQDPGQGLRLIYYSQIVNDFQKGDIAEGYSVSREKKESFPLTVTSAQKNPTAFYLCASSIPLRVTGANVLTFGAGSRLTVL.

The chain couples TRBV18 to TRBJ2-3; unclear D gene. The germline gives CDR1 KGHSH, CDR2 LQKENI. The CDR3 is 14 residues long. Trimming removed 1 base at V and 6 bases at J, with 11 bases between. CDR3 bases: TGTGCCAGCTCACCACGAGGCAGTAGCGATACGCAGTATTTT. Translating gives CASSPRGSSDTQYF.

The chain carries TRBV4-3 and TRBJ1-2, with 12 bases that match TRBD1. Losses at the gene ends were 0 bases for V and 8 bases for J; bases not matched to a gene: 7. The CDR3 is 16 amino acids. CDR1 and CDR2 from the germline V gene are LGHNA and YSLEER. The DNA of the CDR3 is TGCGCCAGCAGCCAAGATCCCCCCGGGACAGGGGGCGGCTACACCTTC. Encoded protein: CASSQDPPGTGGGYTF.

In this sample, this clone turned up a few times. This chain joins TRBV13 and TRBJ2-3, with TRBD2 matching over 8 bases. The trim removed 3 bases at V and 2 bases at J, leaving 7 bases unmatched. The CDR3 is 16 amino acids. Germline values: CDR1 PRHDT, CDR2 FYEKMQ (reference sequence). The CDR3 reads CASSFSAGGLTDTQYF. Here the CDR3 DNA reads TGTGCCAGCAGCTTTTCGGCGGGGGGACTCACAGATACGCAGTATTTT.

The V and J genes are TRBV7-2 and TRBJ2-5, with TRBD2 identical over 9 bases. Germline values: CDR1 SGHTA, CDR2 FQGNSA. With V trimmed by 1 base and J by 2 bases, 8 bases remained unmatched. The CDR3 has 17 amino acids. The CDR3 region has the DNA TGTGCCAGCAGCTTAGGAGCAGGCGGGAGGGGGCAAGAGACCCAGTACTTC. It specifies CASSLGAGGRGQETQYF.

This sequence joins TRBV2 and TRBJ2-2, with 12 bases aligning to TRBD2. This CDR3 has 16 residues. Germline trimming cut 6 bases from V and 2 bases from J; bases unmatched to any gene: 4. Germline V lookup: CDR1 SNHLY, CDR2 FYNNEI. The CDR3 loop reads CASRRLAGDNTGELFF. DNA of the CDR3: TGTGCCAGCAGACGACTAGCGGGGGACAACACCGGGGAGCTGTTTTTT.

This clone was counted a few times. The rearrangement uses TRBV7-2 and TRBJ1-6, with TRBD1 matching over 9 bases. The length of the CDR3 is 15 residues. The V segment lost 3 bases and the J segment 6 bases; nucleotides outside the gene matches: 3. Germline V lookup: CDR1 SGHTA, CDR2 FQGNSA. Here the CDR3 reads CASSLSGQGNSPLHF. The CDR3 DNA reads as TGTGCCAGCAGCTTGTCGGGACAGGGTAATTCACCCCTCCACTTT.

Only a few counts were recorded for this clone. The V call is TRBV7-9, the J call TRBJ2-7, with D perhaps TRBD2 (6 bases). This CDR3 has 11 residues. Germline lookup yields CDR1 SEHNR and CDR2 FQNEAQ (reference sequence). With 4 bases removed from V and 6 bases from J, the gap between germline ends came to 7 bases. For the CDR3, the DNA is TGTGCCAGCAGCTGGGGGGTCGAGCAGTACTTC. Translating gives CASSWGVEQYF.

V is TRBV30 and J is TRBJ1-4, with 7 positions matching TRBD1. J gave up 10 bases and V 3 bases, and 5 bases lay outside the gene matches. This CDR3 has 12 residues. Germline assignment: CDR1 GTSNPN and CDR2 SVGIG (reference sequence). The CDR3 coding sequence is TGTGCCTGGAGCCCGGACAGGCGAAAACTGTTTTTT. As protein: CAWSPDRRKLFF.

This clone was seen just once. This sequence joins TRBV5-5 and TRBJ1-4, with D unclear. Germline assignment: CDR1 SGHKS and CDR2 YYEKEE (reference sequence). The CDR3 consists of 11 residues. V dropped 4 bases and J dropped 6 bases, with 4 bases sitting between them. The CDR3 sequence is CASSRDEKLFF. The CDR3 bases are TGTGCCAGCAGCCGTGATGAAAAACTGTTTTTT.

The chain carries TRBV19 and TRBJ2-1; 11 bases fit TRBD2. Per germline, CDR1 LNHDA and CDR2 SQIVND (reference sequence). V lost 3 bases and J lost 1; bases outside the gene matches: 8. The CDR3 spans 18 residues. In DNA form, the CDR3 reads TGTGCCAGTAGTATTCAAACTAGCGGGAGATCTTCCTACAATGAGCAGTTCTTC. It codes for CASSIQTSGRSSYNEQFF.

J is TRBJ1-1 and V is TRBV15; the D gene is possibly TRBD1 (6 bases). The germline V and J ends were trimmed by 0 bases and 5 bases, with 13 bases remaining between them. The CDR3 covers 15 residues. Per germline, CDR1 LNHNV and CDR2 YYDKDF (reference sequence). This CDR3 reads CATSRDRGQWTEAFF. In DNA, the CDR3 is TGTGCCACCAGCAGAGATAGAGGACAGTGGACTGAAGCTTTCTTT.

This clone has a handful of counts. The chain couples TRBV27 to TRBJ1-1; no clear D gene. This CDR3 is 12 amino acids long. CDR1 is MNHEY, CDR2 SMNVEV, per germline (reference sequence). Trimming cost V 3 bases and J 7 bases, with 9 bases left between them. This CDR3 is CASSFEGNEAFF. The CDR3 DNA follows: TGTGCCAGCAGTTTCGAGGGAAATGAAGCTTTCTTT.

CDR3 loop: CASSLAEETQYF. CDR3 coding DNA: TGTGCCAGCAGCTTGGCAGAAGAGACCCAGTACTTC. The gene calls are TRBV11-2 and TRBJ2-5; no reliable D call. This CDR3 has 12 residues. Germline V gene sequence: CDR1 SGHAT, CDR2 FQNNGV. Trimming shortened V by 3 bases and J by 3 bases, and 5 bases separated the two germline ends. The variable domain in full, with the rest retrieved from reference TRBV11-2 and TRBJ2-5, is EAGVAQSPRYKIIEKRQSVAFWCNPISGHATLYWYQQILGQGPKLLIQFQNNGVVDDSQLPKDRFSAERLKGVDSTLKIQPAKLEDSAVYLCASSLAEETQYFGPGTRLLVL.

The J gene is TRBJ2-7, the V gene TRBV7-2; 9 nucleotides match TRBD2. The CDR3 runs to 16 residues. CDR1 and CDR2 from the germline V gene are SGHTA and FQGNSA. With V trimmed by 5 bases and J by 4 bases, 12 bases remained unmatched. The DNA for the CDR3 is TGTGCCAGCAGCCCAGAGGTGGGACTAGCACCTTACGAGCAGTACTTC. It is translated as CASSPEVGLAPYEQYF.

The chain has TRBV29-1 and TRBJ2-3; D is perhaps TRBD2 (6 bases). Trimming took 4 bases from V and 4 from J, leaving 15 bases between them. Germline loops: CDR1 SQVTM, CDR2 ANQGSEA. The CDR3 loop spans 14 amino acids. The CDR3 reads CSVGSGRGSDTQYF. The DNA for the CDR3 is TGCAGCGTTGGTAGCGGAAGGGGCTCAGATACGCAGTATTTT.